This TCR beta chain was profiled in a study of neurological immune-mediated disorders. The study built unsorted libraries from 2 million PBMCs kept at -80 C. In its sample, this clonotype was seen many times. TCRdb independently ran MiXCR on the 5' RACE reads; one entry per CDR3 protein. Found here are about 66,000 distinct CDR3 sequences, around 3.9% of them singletons; the top ten hold around 1.3%. The junction had 4 bases not matched to a gene; V was cut back by 8 bases and J by 1 base. The CDR3 runs to 13 residues. Germline CDR1 reads LNHNV; CDR2 reads YYDKDF (reference sequence). The origin of this receptor is a man in his thirties or forties with multiple sclerosis. Specimen: PBMCs. The chain has TRBV15 and TRBJ2-7; 8 bases map to TRBD2. DNA of the CDR3: TGTGCCACCCGTCGGGGGGGGTCCTACGAGCAGTACTTC. Encoded protein: CATRRGGSYEQYF.